The present entry profiles one T cell receptor beta chain with its context. The sample belongs to a study of blood T cell repertoires in COVID-19. V dropped 8 bases and J dropped 1; count of bases not matched to a gene: 4. The CDR3 is 13 residues long. Germline lookup yields CDR1 SEHNR and CDR2 FQNEAQ (reference sequence). Those who participated ranged in age from roughly 18 to 100 years and resided in 20 to 30 US areas. Two consecutive negative NP/OP PCR tests, clearance, or resolved symptoms defined Cohort 3 recovery. The authors' processing: Using reference gene primer amplification, nucleated cell counts were estimated. Clones were read by immunoSEQ multiplex PCR, and TCRdb kept only the in-frame ones, dropping some. The D gene and trimming were derived from the DNA, and the V and J assignments and clone size from that table. The sample has approximately 300,000 clones, 86% seen once; the top ten hold less than 3%.

This sequence joins TRBV7-9 and TRBJ2-7, with TRBD1 identical over 8 bases. Material: PBMCs or T cells enriched from blood (not recorded which). This clonotype originated in a woman aged 18-29 years who had recovered from COVID-19. CDR3 bases: TGTGCCAGCGAGGGGGACAGGTCCTACGAGCAGTACTTC. Protein: CASEGDRSYEQYF.